Following are 8 T cell receptor beta chains from one sample sequenced in a study of T cell responses to AZD1222 COVID-19 vaccine. Data came from immunoSEQ multiplex PCR; TCRdb stores just in-frame clones and leaves some out. Here the sample spans roughly 130,000 clones, around 90% being singletons. The source material was peripheral blood, sampled on day 0 of AZD1222 vaccination. The receptors shown here come from an adult in good health.

The chain has TRBV12-3 or TRBV12-4 and TRBJ1-1; 8 nucleotides line up with TRBD1. Trimming at V came to 7 bases and at J to 7 bases, leaving 2 bases not matched to a gene. The length of the CDR3 is 11 residues. The CDR3 loop reads CASTGQGEAFF. DNA of the CDR3: TGTGCCAGCACCGGACAGGGTGAAGCTTTCTTT.

This clone was counted only a few times. The chain uses TRBV6-2 or TRBV6-3 and TRBJ2-5, with TRBD2 as a possible D gene (6 bases). V was pared by 6 bases and J by 2 bases, with 16 bases between. The CDR3 consists of 15 residues. The germline V gene encodes CDR1 MNHEY and CDR2 SVGEGT. CDR3 in amino acids: CASSRTLGTQETQYF. DNA for the CDR3: TGTGCCAGCAGCCGCACCCTGGGGACTCAAGAGACCCAGTACTTC.

The chain couples TRBV7-3 to TRBJ2-1, with TRBD1 identical over 7 bases. Per germline, CDR1 SGHTA and CDR2 FQGTGA. Trimming cost V 4 bases and J 8 bases; bases outside gene matches: 2. CDR3 length equals 12 residues. CDR3 DNA sequence: TGTGCCAGCAGCTCCGACAGGGATGAGCAGTTCTTC. This encodes CASSSDRDEQFF.

This clone was seen once. V and J are TRBV15 and TRBJ2-1, with 9 nucleotides matching TRBD2. This CDR3 has 16 residues. CDR1 is LNHNV and CDR2 is YYDKDF in the germline V gene (reference sequence). J gave up 9 bases and V 5 bases, and 14 bases lay outside the gene matches. CDR3 residues: CATSSRPGLAVFEQFF. DNA for the CDR3: TGTGCCACCAGCTCCAGACCGGGACTAGCTGTATTTGAGCAGTTCTTC.

CDR3 amino acids: CASSSTDRGGGYEQYF. CDR3 sequence (DNA): TGCGCCAGCAGCTCCACTGACAGGGGAGGTGGGTACGAGCAGTACTTC. V is TRBV5-1 and J is TRBJ2-7, with 8 positions matching TRBD1. Unmatched junction bases numbered 12, after V lost 3 bases and J lost 4 bases. The CDR3 contains 16 residues. Germline CDR1 reads SGHRS; CDR2 reads YFSETQ.

The rearrangement uses TRBV7-9 and TRBJ1-5, with D unclear. Per the germline V gene, CDR1 is SEHNR and CDR2 is FQNEAQ (reference sequence). The CDR3 has 13 amino acids. The V gene lost 4 bases and the J gene lost 8 bases, with 12 bases spanning the gap. DNA of the CDR3: TGTGCCAGCAGCTCGGGCCCGAGGGAGCCCCAGCATTTT. It yields the protein CASSSGPREPQHF.

DNA for the CDR3: TGTGCCAGCAGTTTATCGCCGGGCAATCAGCCCCAGCATTTT. Translation: CASSLSPGNQPQHF. The chain has TRBV27 and TRBJ1-5, with D unresolved. Germline V lookup: CDR1 MNHEY, CDR2 SMNVEV (reference sequence). V lost 0 bases and J lost 2, with 5 bases in between. There are 14 residues in the CDR3.

V gene TRBV19 combines with J gene TRBJ1-3; 10 bases agree with TRBD1. CDR3 length: 17 residues. V was pared by 0 bases and J by 0 bases, with 2 bases of the junction left unmatched. Per the germline V gene, CDR1 is LNHDA and CDR2 is SQIVND (reference sequence). The CDR3 sequence: CASSIEGQGISGNTIYF. CDR3 nucleotide sequence: TGTGCCAGTAGTATAGAGGGACAGGGGATCTCTGGAAACACCATATATTTT.